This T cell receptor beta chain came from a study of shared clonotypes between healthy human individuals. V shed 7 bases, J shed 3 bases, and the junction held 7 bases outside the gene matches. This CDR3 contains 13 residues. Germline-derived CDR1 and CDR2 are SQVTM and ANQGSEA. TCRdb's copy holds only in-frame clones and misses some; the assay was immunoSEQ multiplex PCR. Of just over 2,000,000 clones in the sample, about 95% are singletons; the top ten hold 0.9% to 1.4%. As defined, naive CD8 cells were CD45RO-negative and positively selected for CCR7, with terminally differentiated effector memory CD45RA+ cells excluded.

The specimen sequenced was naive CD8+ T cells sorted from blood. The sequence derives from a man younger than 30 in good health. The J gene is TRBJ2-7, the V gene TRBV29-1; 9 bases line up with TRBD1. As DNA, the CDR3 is TGCAGCGCCGGACAGGGGATTTACTACGAGCAGTACTTC. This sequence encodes CSAGQGIYYEQYF.